A selection of T cell receptor beta chains follows, all from one sample in a study of cytomegalovirus exposure and HLA in healthy donors. Produced via immunoSEQ multiplex PCR; TCRdb's table is partial and in-frame only. The data contain around 110,000 clones, around 62% of them seen just once; the ten biggest clones take up more than 8%. The sample taken for sequencing was PBMCs. The receptors stem from a woman in her thirties or forties in good health and CMV-seropositive. Each CDR3 is given with its conserved first and last residue. The D gene is left open where the match is weak. Rows give clone size only sometimes, using once, few, many, or a class for an expanded clone.

clone_size j_call d_call v_call cdr3_nt cdr3_aa
- TRBJ2-6 TRBD1 TRBV27 TGTGCCAGCAGCCCCGACAGGGTGGGCGGCAACGTCCTGACTTTC CASSPDRVGGNVLTF
- TRBJ2-7 - TRBV7-9 TGTTCCAGCAGCTACAATCTTGGACAGCTTTCCTTC CSSSYNLGQLSF
- TRBJ2-5 TRBD2 TRBV6-1 TGTGCCAGCAGTGAAGCGCTTCGGGGAGCGGGAGGGCCGGAGACCCAGTACTTC CASSEALRGAGGPETQYF
few TRBJ2-2 - TRBV9 TGTGCCAGCAGCGTAGCGAAGGGGAGCGGGTTCTCCGGGGAGCTGTTTTTT CASSVAKGSGFSGELFF
- TRBJ2-1 TRBD1 TRBV30 TGTGCCTGGAGTGTCTGGGACAGCTCCTACAATGAGCAGTTCTTC CAWSVWDSSYNEQFF
few TRBJ1-1 - TRBV27 TGTGCCAGCAGCTACAGGGAGAACACTGAAGCTTTCTTT CASSYRENTEAFF
- TRBJ2-1 TRBD2 TRBV9 TGTGCCAGCAGCGTAGAGTGGGAGGGCGTCAATGAGCAGTTCTTC CASSVEWEGVNEQFF
- TRBJ1-1 - TRBV5-3 TGTGCCAGAAGCCTGTTGGAGGCCATAGAGGAGAACACTGAAGCTTTCTTT CARSLLEAIEENTEAFF
few TRBJ1-5 - TRBV2 TGTGCCAGCACCCGATCAGGGAATCAGCCCCAGCATTTT CASTRSGNQPQHF
- TRBJ1-2 - TRBV7-9 TGTGCCAGCAGCTTGCCAGCTAACTATGGCTACACCTTC CASSLPANYGYTF
few TRBJ1-2 - TRBV5-4 TGTGCCAGCAGCTTAACAGGGAGCTATGGCTACACCTTC CASSLTGSYGYTF
- TRBJ2-5 - TRBV7-3 TGTGCCAGCAGCTTAAATCCTCGGGAGACCCAGTACTTC CASSLNPRETQYF
- TRBJ2-5 TRBD2 TRBV7-9 TGTGCCAGCAGCTTAAGCACTAGCGGCCAAGAGACCCAGTACTTC CASSLSTSGQETQYF
- TRBJ2-2 TRBD2 TRBV6-4 TGTGCCAGCAGTGACGAGTCGGGTCTAGCGGGAAAAAACACCGGGGAGCTGTTTTTT CASSDESGLAGKNTGELFF
few TRBJ2-1 - TRBV4-1 TGCGCCAGCAGCCGGCTGTCCGGAACTAGGGCCTACAATGAGCAGTTCTTC CASSRLSGTRAYNEQFF
- TRBJ1-2 TRBD1 TRBV5-6 TGTGCCAGCAGCTTCCTCGGACAGGGAATCTATGGCTACACCTTC CASSFLGQGIYGYTF
once TRBJ2-1 TRBD1 TRBV6-5 TGTGCCAGCAGTCGCACAACAGGGGACAATGAGCAGTTCTTC CASSRTTGDNEQFF
- TRBJ2-7 TRBD2 TRBV6-1 TGTGCCAGCACTCTAGCGGGAGACACCTCCTACGAGCAGTACTTC CASTLAGDTSYEQYF
- TRBJ2-2 TRBD1 TRBV5-1 TGCGCCAGCAGCTCCAAGGCCGGGACAGGGGATCCCGGGGAGCTGTTTTTT CASSSKAGTGDPGELFF
- TRBJ1-2 - TRBV5-1 TGCGCCAGCAGCGTCTTAGACGGAGACTATGGCTACACCTTC CASSVLDGDYGYTF
- TRBJ2-1 - TRBV29-1 TGCAGCGCTGATGAGCAGTTCTTC CSADEQFF
- TRBJ2-1 TRBD2 TRBV7-9 TGTTCCAGCAGCCCCCGGTTAGCGGGAGATTCCTACAATGAGCAGTTCTTC CSSSPRLAGDSYNEQFF
- TRBJ2-7 TRBD1 TRBV12-5 TGTGCTAGTGGTCACCCGGGGACAGGGGGCTACGAGCAGTACTTC CASGHPGTGGYEQYF
- TRBJ1-2 TRBD1 TRBV7-9 TGTTCCAGCAGCTTAGCTGTGACCAGGGAACAGGGGAACTATGGCTACACCTTC CSSSLAVTREQGNYGYTF
- TRBJ2-1 TRBD2 TRBV9 TGTGCCAGCAGCCCCGGACTAGCGCTCAATGAGCAGTTCTTC CASSPGLALNEQFF
few TRBJ2-3 TRBD2 TRBV4-1 TGCGCCAGCAGCCAAGATCTAGCGGGAGGGCCGACAGATACGCAGTATTTT CASSQDLAGGPTDTQYF
- TRBJ1-1 - TRBV18 TGTGCCAGCTCACCACCTAATTTACGGGGGGCCGGCACTGAAGCTTTCTTT CASSPPNLRGAGTEAFF
- TRBJ1-4 - TRBV6-6 TGTGCCAGCAGTTACTCGTACGGGGGGGCTAATGAAAAACTGTTTTTT CASSYSYGGANEKLFF
- TRBJ1-2 - TRBV4-1 TGCGCCAGCAGCCAAGTCCCCGGAGATACTAACTATGGCTACACCTTC CASSQVPGDTNYGYTF
- TRBJ2-1 TRBD2 TRBV30 TGTGCCTGGAGCCGCGGGGGTGAGCAGTTCTTC CAWSRGGEQFF
- TRBJ2-2 TRBD1 TRBV27 TGTGCCAGCATGGCGGACAGGGGTTACGCCGGGGAGCTGTTTTTT CASMADRGYAGELFF
- TRBJ1-1 - TRBV29-1 TGCAGCGTTGAAGAGGCAGGGGAAGCTTTCTTT CSVEEAGEAFF
- TRBJ2-3 TRBD1 TRBV5-4 TGTGCCAGCCGCGGACAGGGCACAGATACGCAGTATTTT CASRGQGTDTQYF